This entry lists 3 T cell receptor beta chains sequenced from one sample in a study of cytomegalovirus exposure and HLA in healthy donors. Sequencing was performed with immunoSEQ multiplex PCR; in TCRdb, only in-frame clones are kept and a portion is missing. The sample contains approximately 220,000 clones, around 87% of which appear only once. Sequences were obtained from PBMCs. The receptor source for this set is a young man in good health and CMV-seronegative.

The chain links TRBV6-5 to TRBJ2-1, with a tentative D call TRBD1 (7 bases). The CDR3 contains 14 residues. Germline CDR1 and CDR2: MNHEY and SVGAGI. Trimming shortened V by 0 bases and J by 7 bases, and 10 bases separated the two germline ends. CDR3 sequence (DNA): TGTGCCAGCAGTTACTCGGAGGGGGCTAATGAGCAGTTCTTC. This sequence encodes CASSYSEGANEQFF.

The CDR3 bases are TGTGCCAGCAGCGTCCGTTCCTACGAGCAGTACTTC. Its protein is CASSVRSYEQYF. The chain links TRBV5-6 to TRBJ2-7; D uncertain. This CDR3 is built from 12 residues. V was pared by 4 bases and J by 1 base, with 6 bases between. Germline values: CDR1 SGHDT, CDR2 YYEEEE.

V usage is TRBV11-2 and J usage is TRBJ2-7, with D perhaps matching TRBD1 (6 bases). V was shortened by 1 base and J by 4 bases, with 11 bases between the two germline ends. The CDR3 runs to 14 residues. CDR1 is SGHAT, CDR2 FQNNGV, per germline. The CDR3 nucleotides are TGTGCCAGCAGCTTAGGGACAGTAAAGTACGAGCAGTACTTC. It specifies CASSLGTVKYEQYF.